A selection of T cell receptor beta chains follows, all from one sample in a study of shared T cell receptors in the human thymus. Assay used: immunoSEQ multiplex PCR; TCRdb lists only in-frame clones, some missing. This sample carries 700,000 or so clones, 75% to 90% of them seen once, and the ten largest clones take around 0.0099%. The same sample was also used in a study of human thymus T cells.

The sequenced sample consisted of thymocytes. Receptor source: a girl less than two years old with a congenital heart defect. CDR3s leave out the opening cysteine and the closing phenylalanine or tryptophan. D genes are given only for firm matches.

v_call d_call cdr3_aa
TRBV10-2 TRBD2 ASSVSGGEETQY
TRBV9 NA ASSVGGGYTGELF
TRBV14 NA ASSQEGARPEAF
TRBV6-5 TRBD2 ASSYSSGTSRVEQF
TRBV30 TRBD1 AFMGQPNQPQH
TRBV6-1 TRBD1 ASSEPGGVLQGGNTEAF
TRBV7-2 NA ASSLPPSGQCTGEKLF
TRBV9 TRBD2 ASSRRGGREQY
TRBV11-2 NA ASSFQGAGGTQY
TRBV19 NA ASSIEVHSNQPQH
TRBV6-6 NA ASSYGYYQGETQY
TRBV5-1 TRBD2 ASSLSGLAGASYEQY
TRBV7-2 TRBD1 ASSYGQGAYYGYT
TRBV6-1 TRBD1 ASSEVRGPYGYT
TRBV27 NA ASSARQFANTEAF
TRBV15 NA ATSRDTTNEKLF
TRBV4-3 TRBD2 ASRAGGSLTGELF
TRBV25-1 NA ASKGTDTQY
TRBV6-4 NA ASSVGGMNTEAF
TRBV7-6 TRBD1 ASSFTRGRSYNEQF
TRBV6-1 TRBD1 ASSEGWGRGPSGYGYT
TRBV14 NA ASSSQSNYEQY
TRBV19 TRBD2 ASSILTGGRDTQY
TRBV4-1 NA ASSQDEGDYGYT
TRBV18 TRBD1 ASSPPGGQGSPLH
TRBV11-2 NA ASRIVYLGGTGHYGYT
TRBV5-8 NA ASGSQGGADCTGELF
TRBV27 NA ASKGGSNTEAF
TRBV10-3 NA AISEEVWSSNQPQH
TRBV2 NA ASQGNEKLF
TRBV5-1 TRBD1 ASSWTGGQPQH
TRBV6-1 TRBD1 ASSERDRGEITEAF
TRBV5-1 TRBD1 ASSLSTGKNEKLF
TRBV5-1 NA ASSLFGGAENTEAF
TRBV6-1 TRBD2 AAGGNPQGHEQY
TRBV5-1 NA ASSRKTQGGYTEAF
TRBV20-1 NA SARGVYGYT
TRBV5-1 TRBD2 ASSLDPGGNEQF
TRBV5-1 NA ASSRELPGHRVSPLH
TRBV6-1 NA ASSEGGRGTSYEQY
TRBV29-1 NA SVEVAVGNTIY
TRBV4-3 NA ASSQDPVGSGNTEAF
TRBV7-9 NA ASSLGTVFWKHHIY
TRBV6-6 NA ASREGKTGNTIY
TRBV7-9 TRBD1 ASSLGDLRDRNNSPLH
TRBV4-1 NA ASSQRLRDPYEQY
TRBV4-1 TRBD2 ASSLKPGTSGDYEQY
TRBV6-1 TRBD1 ASSVPRQGGSGNTIY
TRBV5-6 TRBD2 ASSPGTSGGRVEQF
TRBV13 TRBD1 ASSLAKTQGQGRRNTEAF
TRBV9 TRBD1 ASGAGTASYT
TRBV27 NA ASSCRGKYDSPLH
TRBV25-1 NA ASSEQRGHLNSPLH
TRBV29-1 TRBD1 SVETGQNQETQY
TRBV21-1 NA ASRGGTTEAF
TRBV6-6 TRBD2 ASSPLVAGTYNEQF
TRBV7-9 NA ASSPTRRGELF
TRBV2 TRBD1 ASSAQGQGYT
TRBV20-1 NA SAQTGYEQY
TRBV13 NA ASSLIYTEAF